This TCR beta chain emerged from a study of CDR3 diversity in severe acne. TCRdb re-analysed the PCR reads in MiXCR, keeping a single row per CDR3 protein. The table shows some 84,000 distinct CDR3 sequences, with about half occurring only once. The V gene lost 5 bases and the J gene lost 0 bases, with 8 bases spanning the gap. The CDR3 is 13 amino acids. Germline V gene sequence: CDR1 DFQATT, CDR2 SNEGSKA (reference sequence). This receptor was obtained from a male donor in good health, serving as a control. The chain joins TRBV20-1 to TRBJ2-1; D perhaps matches TRBD2 (6 bases). Sequencing was carried out using blood. In DNA form, the CDR3 reads TGCAGTGCTCAGCGGGCCTCCTACAATGAGCAGTTCTTC. Translating gives CSAQRASYNEQFF.